This T cell receptor (beta chain) was recorded in a study of cytomegalovirus exposure and HLA in healthy donors. General study results and limits: About 87% or about 30% of the time was how often most TCR beta V segments were productive, according to an earlier analysis. Across donors, sequencing depth was assumed by presence/absence analyses to be roughly uniform.

With regard to this clone: The antigen remains undetermined.

The study ran its PCR with 60 Vbeta and 13 Jbeta primers. The protocol was immunoSEQ multiplex PCR, while the TCRdb copy is restricted to in-frame clones and leaves out a portion. The sample has just over 95,000 clones; about 76% are singletons. Per the germline V gene, CDR1 is LGHNT and CDR2 is FRNRAP. Trimming left V 5 bases short and J 7 bases short, with 20 bases between. The CDR3 consists of 16 residues. Sequencing was performed on PBMCs. This clonotype originated in a woman aged 40 to 55 in good health and CMV-seronegative. The V and J genes are TRBV12-5 and TRBJ2-2; perhaps TRBD2 as D (7 bases). CDR3 bases: TGTGCTAGTGGTCTCCGGGTTGGGGGGGCGTTCGGGGAGCTGTTTTTT. This encodes CASGLRVGGAFGELFF.